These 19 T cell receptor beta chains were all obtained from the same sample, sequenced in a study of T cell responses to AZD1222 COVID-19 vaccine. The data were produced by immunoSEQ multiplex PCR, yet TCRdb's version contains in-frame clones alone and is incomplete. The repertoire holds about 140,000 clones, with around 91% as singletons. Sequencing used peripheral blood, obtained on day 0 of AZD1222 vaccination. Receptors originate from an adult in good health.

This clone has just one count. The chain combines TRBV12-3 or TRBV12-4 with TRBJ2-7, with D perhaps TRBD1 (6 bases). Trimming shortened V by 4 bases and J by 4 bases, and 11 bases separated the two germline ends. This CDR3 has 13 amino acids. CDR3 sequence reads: CASSWDTLYEQYF. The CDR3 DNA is TGTGCCAGCAGTTGGGACACCCTTTACGAGCAGTACTTC.

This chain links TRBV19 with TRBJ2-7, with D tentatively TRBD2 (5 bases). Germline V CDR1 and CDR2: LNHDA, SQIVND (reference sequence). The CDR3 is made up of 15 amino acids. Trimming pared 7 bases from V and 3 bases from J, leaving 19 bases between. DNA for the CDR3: TGTGCCAGTACCATCCGGGGATCCCCCGTCTACGAGCAGTACTTC. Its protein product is CASTIRGSPVYEQYF.

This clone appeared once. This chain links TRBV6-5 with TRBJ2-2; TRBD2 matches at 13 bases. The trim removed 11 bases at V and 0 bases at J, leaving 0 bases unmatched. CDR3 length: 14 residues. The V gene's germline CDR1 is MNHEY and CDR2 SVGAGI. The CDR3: CAGTSGTNTGELFF. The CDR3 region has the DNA TGTGCCGGGACTAGCGGGACGAACACCGGGGAGCTGTTTTTT.

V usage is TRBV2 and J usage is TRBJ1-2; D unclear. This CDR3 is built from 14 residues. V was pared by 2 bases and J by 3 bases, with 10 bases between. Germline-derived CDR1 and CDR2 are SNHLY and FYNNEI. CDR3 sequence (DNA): TGTGCCAGCAGTGAACAGTCCGGTTACTATGGCTACACCTTC. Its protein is CASSEQSGYYGYTF.

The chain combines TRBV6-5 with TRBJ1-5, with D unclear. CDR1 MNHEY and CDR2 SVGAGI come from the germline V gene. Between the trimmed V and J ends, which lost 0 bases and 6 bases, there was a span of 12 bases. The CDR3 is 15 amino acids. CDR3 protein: CASSYSIRSGQPQHF. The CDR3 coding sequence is TGTGCCAGCAGTTACTCGATTAGGAGCGGTCAGCCCCAGCATTTT.

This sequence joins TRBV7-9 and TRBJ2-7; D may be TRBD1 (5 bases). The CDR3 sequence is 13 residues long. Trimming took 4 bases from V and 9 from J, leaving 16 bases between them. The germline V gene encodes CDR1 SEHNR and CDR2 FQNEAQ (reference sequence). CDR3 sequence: CASSSTGPIGQYF. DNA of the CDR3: TGTGCCAGCAGCTCTACAGGACCTATTGGGCAGTACTTC.

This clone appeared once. CDR3 DNA: TGTGCCAGCAGCTTAGAGGCGATTGGCTATTATGGCTACACCTTC. Amino acids: CASSLEAIGYYGYTF. V usage is TRBV7-9 and J usage is TRBJ1-2, with no clear D. The germline V and J ends were trimmed by 1 base and 5 bases, with 14 bases remaining between them. CDR1 SEHNR and CDR2 FQNEAQ come from the germline V gene (reference sequence). This CDR3 spans 15 amino acids.

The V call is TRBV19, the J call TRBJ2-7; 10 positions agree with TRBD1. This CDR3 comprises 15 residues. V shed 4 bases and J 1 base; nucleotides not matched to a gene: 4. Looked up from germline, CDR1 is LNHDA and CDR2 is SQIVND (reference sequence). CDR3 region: CASSSRGQGSYEQYF. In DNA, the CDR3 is TGTGCCAGTAGTAGCCGGGGACAGGGGTCCTACGAGCAGTACTTC.

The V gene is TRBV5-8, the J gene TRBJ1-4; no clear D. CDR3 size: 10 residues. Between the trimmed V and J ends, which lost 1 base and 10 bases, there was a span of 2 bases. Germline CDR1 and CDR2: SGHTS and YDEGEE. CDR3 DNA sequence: TGTGCCAGCAGCTTGTCAAAACTGTTTTTT. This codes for CASSLSKLFF.

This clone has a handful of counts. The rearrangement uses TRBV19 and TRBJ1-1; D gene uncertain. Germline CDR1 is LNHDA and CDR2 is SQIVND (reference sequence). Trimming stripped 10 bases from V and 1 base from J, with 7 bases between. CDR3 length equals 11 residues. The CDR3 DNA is TGTGCCACCGCGGAGAACACTGAAGCTTTCTTT. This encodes CATAENTEAFF.

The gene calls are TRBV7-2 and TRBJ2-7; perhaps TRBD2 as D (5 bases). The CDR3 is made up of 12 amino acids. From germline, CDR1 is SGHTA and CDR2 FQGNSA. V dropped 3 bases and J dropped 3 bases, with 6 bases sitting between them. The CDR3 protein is CASSLGVYEQYF. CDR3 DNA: TGTGCCAGCAGCTTGGGAGTCTACGAGCAGTACTTC.

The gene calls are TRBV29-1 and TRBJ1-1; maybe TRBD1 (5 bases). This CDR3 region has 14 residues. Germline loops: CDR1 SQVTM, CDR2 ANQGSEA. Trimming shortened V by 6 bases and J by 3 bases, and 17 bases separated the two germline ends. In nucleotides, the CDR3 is TGCAGCGTGGACCGGGATCTCAGGGACACTGAAGCTTTCTTT. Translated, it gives CSVDRDLRDTEAFF.

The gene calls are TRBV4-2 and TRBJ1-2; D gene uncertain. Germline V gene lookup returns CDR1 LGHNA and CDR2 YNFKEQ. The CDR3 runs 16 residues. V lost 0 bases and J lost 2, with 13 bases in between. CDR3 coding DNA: TGTGCCAGCAGCCAAGATCGAGATGGCCACAACTATGGCTACACCTTC. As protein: CASSQDRDGHNYGYTF.

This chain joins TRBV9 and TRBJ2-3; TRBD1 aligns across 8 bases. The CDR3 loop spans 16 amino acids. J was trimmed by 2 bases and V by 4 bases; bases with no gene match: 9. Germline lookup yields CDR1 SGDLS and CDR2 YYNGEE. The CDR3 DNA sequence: TGTGCCAGCAGCCGACTCAGGGGGCTAAACACAGATACGCAGTATTTT. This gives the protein CASSRLRGLNTDTQYF.

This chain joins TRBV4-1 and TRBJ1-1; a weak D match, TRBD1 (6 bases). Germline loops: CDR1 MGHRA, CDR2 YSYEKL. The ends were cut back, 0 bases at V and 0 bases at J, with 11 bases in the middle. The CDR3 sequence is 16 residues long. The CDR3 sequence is CASSQDYSGVNTEAFF. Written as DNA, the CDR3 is TGCGCCAGCAGCCAAGATTATTCAGGGGTGAACACTGAAGCTTTCTTT.

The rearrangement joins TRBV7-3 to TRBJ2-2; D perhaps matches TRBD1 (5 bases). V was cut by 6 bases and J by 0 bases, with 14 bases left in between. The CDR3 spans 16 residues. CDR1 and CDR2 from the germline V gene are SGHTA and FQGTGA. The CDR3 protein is CASSPGRRSNTGELFF. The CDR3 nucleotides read TGTGCCAGCAGTCCAGGGCGGCGGTCGAACACCGGGGAGCTGTTTTTT.

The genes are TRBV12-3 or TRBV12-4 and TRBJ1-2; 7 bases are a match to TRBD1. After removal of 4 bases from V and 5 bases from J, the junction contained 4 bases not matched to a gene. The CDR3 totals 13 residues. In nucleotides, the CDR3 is TGTGCCAGCAGTTCACAGGGGACTTATGGCTACACCTTC. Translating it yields CASSSQGTYGYTF.

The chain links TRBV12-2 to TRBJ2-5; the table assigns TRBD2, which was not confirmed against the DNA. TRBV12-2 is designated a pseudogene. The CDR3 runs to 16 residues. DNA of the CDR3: TGTGCAAGTTATGAGACGGGGGGCGGCGCGCGGGAGACCCAGTACTTC. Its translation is CASYETGGGARETQYF.

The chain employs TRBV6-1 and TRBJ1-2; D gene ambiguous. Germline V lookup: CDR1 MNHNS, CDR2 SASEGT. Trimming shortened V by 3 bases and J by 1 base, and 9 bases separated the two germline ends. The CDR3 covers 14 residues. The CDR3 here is CASSDGLFNYGYTF. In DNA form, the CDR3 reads TGTGCCAGCAGTGACGGCCTATTTAACTATGGCTACACCTTC.